The rows below give T cell receptor beta chains drawn from one sample of a study of OX40 agonist ivuxolimab in advanced cancers. Here immunoSEQ multiplex PCR was the method, and the copy in TCRdb shows in-frame clones only, minus some. The sample lists about 69,000 clones; more than 75% were seen once. Material: CD4+ or CD8+ T cells sorted from blood, obtained in a trial of the OX40 agonist ivuxolimab. These TCRs come from an adult with an advanced solid tumor such as melanoma, head and neck, liver or kidney cancer. CDR3s include the opening cysteine and the closing phenylalanine or tryptophan. Fields, in order: J gene, V gene, clone size, D gene, CDR3 protein, CDR3 DNA. D genes are given only for firm matches. The size entry is marked missing in some rows and otherwise reads once, few, many or a size class.

J: TRBJ2-3
V: TRBV6-4
size: .
D: .
CDR3: CAGVVDGITDTQYF
DNA: TGTGCCGGCGTAGTGGACGGGATCACAGATACGCAGTATTTT

J: TRBJ2-3
V: TRBV11-2
size: once
D: .
CDR3: CASTPVWGDTQYF
DNA: TGTGCCAGCACCCCCGTTTGGGGAGATACGCAGTATTTT

J: TRBJ2-3
V: TRBV4-2
size: .
D: .
CDR3: CASSPPRERFTDTQYF
DNA: TGTGCCAGCAGCCCCCCAAGGGAGCGTTTCACAGATACGCAGTATTTT

J: TRBJ2-7
V: TRBV6-1
size: .
D: .
CDR3: CASGEWVYSYEQYF
DNA: TGTGCCAGCGGGGAGTGGGTGTACTCCTACGAGCAGTACTTC

J: TRBJ1-1
V: TRBV18
size: .
D: .
CDR3: CASSPGDIKINEAFF
DNA: TGTGCCAGCTCACCAGGGGACATAAAAATTAATGAAGCTTTCTTT

J: TRBJ1-1
V: TRBV7-9
size: .
D: TRBD1
CDR3: CASSFSGTGDSTEAFF
DNA: TGTGCCAGCAGCTTTTCGGGGACAGGGGATTCCACTGAAGCTTTCTTT

J: TRBJ2-5
V: TRBV14
size: .
D: .
CDR3: CASSQVSYDWFQETQYF
DNA: TGTGCCAGCAGCCAAGTTTCGTACGATTGGTTCCAAGAGACCCAGTACTTC

J: TRBJ1-5
V: TRBV7-8
size: .
D: .
CDR3: CASSSGTGNQPQHF
DNA: TGTGCCAGCAGCTCAGGGACCGGCAATCAGCCCCAGCATTTT

J: TRBJ2-1
V: TRBV28
size: .
D: .
CDR3: CASRGSGLSYNEQFF
DNA: TGTGCCAGCAGGGGTAGCGGTCTCTCCTACAATGAGCAGTTCTTC

J: TRBJ2-5
V: TRBV4-2
size: .
D: .
CDR3: CASTGLGETQYF
DNA: TGTGCCAGCACGGGGCTTGGAGAGACCCAGTACTTC

J: TRBJ2-7
V: TRBV4-1
size: .
D: TRBD1
CDR3: CASSQVSPGQGMGEQYF
DNA: TGCGCCAGCAGCCAAGTTAGCCCGGGACAGGGGATGGGGGAGCAGTACTTC

J: TRBJ1-2
V: TRBV4-1
size: few
D: .
CDR3: CASRLVTGNNYGYTF
DNA: TGCGCCAGCAGGCTAGTCACAGGGAATAACTATGGCTACACCTTC

J: TRBJ2-6
V: TRBV9
size: .
D: .
CDR3: CASSPRDSWEAGANVLTF
DNA: TGTGCCAGCAGCCCCCGGGACTCTTGGGAAGCCGGGGCCAACGTCCTGACTTTC

J: TRBJ1-2
V: TRBV10-3
size: .
D: TRBD1
CDR3: CAISPTGDGYTF
DNA: TGTGCCATCAGTCCGACAGGGGATGGCTACACCTTC

J: TRBJ2-7
V: TRBV4-2
size: .
D: .
CDR3: CASSPLSIGTADEQYF
DNA: TGTGCCAGCAGCCCCTTGAGTATCGGGACCGCGGACGAGCAGTACTTC

J: TRBJ2-7
V: TRBV5-6
size: .
D: .
CDR3: CASSFFTLRSSYEQYF
DNA: TGTGCCAGCAGCTTTTTCACTCTCCGGAGCTCCTACGAGCAGTACTTC

J: TRBJ2-3
V: TRBV9
size: .
D: .
CDR3: CASSYGTTDTQYF
DNA: TGTGCCAGCAGCTATGGGACCACAGATACGCAGTATTTT

J: TRBJ2-7
V: TRBV5-4
size: .
D: TRBD1
CDR3: CASSNRGASYEQYF
DNA: TGTGCCAGCAGCAACAGGGGGGCCTCCTACGAGCAGTACTTC

J: TRBJ2-7
V: TRBV4-3
size: .
D: .
CDR3: CASSQGGGVSLYEQYF
DNA: TGCGCCAGCAGCCAAGGGGGCGGGGTTAGCCTCTACGAGCAGTACTTC

J: TRBJ2-6
V: TRBV5-6
size: .
D: .
CDR3: CASSLFSGAVGSGANVLTF
DNA: TGTGCCAGCAGCTTGTTCTCCGGGGCAGTGGGCTCTGGGGCCAACGTCCTGACTTTC

J: TRBJ2-3
V: TRBV5-1
size: .
D: TRBD2
CDR3: CASSLLALTDTQYF
DNA: TGCGCCAGCAGCTTACTAGCGTTAACAGATACGCAGTATTTT

J: TRBJ2-7
V: TRBV7-3
size: .
D: .
CDR3: CASSLMAGRNYEQYF
DNA: TGTGCCAGCAGCTTAATGGCAGGGAGAAACTACGAGCAGTACTTC

J: TRBJ2-7
V: TRBV29-1
size: .
D: TRBD2
CDR3: CSVGPRLAGVLEQYF
DNA: TGCAGCGTCGGACCGAGACTAGCGGGAGTCCTCGAGCAGTACTTC

J: TRBJ2-1
V: TRBV2
size: .
D: .
CDR3: CASSHYFPSSYNEQFF
DNA: TGTGCCAGCAGTCATTATTTTCCGAGCTCCTACAATGAGCAGTTCTTC

J: TRBJ1-2
V: TRBV7-9
size: .
D: TRBD1
CDR3: CASSWTGGGYGYTF
DNA: TGTGCCAGCAGCTGGACAGGGGGAGGCTATGGCTACACCTTC

J: TRBJ2-7
V: TRBV19
size: .
D: TRBD1
CDR3: CASRRTGLSYEQYF
DNA: TGTGCCAGTAGAAGGACAGGGCTTTCTTACGAGCAGTACTTC

J: TRBJ2-7
V: TRBV6-4
size: .
D: .
CDR3: CASSSDPSYEQYF
DNA: TGTGCCAGCAGTTCTGACCCCTCCTACGAGCAGTACTTC

J: TRBJ1-6
V: TRBV5-1
size: once
D: .
CDR3: CASSSQTGNSPLHF
DNA: TGCGCCAGCAGCTCCCAAACAGGGAATTCACCCCTCCACTTT

J: TRBJ1-2
V: TRBV30
size: .
D: .
CDR3: CACSVTGYGYTF
DNA: TGTGCCTGTTCAGTCACCGGCTATGGCTACACCTTC

J: TRBJ2-7
V: TRBV6-1
size: .
D: TRBD1
CDR3: CASSEARQGYYEQYF
DNA: TGTGCCAGCAGTGAAGCGCGACAGGGATATTACGAGCAGTACTTC

J: TRBJ1-2
V: TRBV5-4
size: .
D: .
CDR3: CASSPLFESNYGYTF
DNA: TGTGCCAGCAGCCCGTTATTCGAATCTAACTATGGCTACACCTTC

J: TRBJ2-7
V: TRBV6-5
size: .
D: TRBD2
CDR3: CASSYGGGKYEQYF
DNA: TGTGCCAGCAGTTACGGGGGGGGGAAGTACGAGCAGTACTTC

J: TRBJ2-7
V: TRBV2
size: .
D: TRBD1
CDR3: CASSHGTEPYEQYF
DNA: TGTGCCAGCAGTCACGGGACAGAGCCCTACGAGCAGTACTTC

J: TRBJ1-2
V: TRBV5-1
size: once
D: TRBD1
CDR3: CASSLGQGPNYGYTF
DNA: TGCGCCAGCAGCTTGGGACAGGGCCCTAACTATGGCTACACCTTC

J: TRBJ2-7
V: TRBV9
size: .
D: .
CDR3: CASSVGKGFTYEQYF
DNA: TGTGCCAGCAGCGTAGGAAAGGGGTTTACCTACGAGCAGTACTTC

J: TRBJ1-2
V: TRBV6-6
size: .
D: TRBD1
CDR3: CASSYSRGGADGYTF
DNA: TGTGCCAGCAGTTACTCGAGAGGGGGCGCGGATGGCTACACCTTC

J: TRBJ2-7
V: TRBV6-5
size: once
D: .
CDR3: CASELEGEQYF
DNA: TGTGCCAGCGAACTAGAAGGGGAGCAGTACTTC

J: TRBJ1-4
V: TRBV7-2
size: .
D: .
CDR3: CASSWQGEKLFF
DNA: TGTGCCAGCAGTTGGCAGGGCGAAAAACTGTTTTTT

J: TRBJ1-2
V: TRBV2
size: once
D: .
CDR3: CAIQPGLLRGSYGYTF
DNA: TGTGCCATCCAACCGGGACTCCTCAGGGGTTCCTATGGCTACACCTTC

J: TRBJ1-2
V: TRBV5-4
size: .
D: .
CDR3: CASSQGNTIYGYTF
DNA: TGTGCCAGCAGTCAAGGTAACACCATCTATGGCTACACCTTC

J: TRBJ2-7
V: TRBV4-1
size: few
D: .
CDR3: CASSQKGQSGSEQYF
DNA: TGCGCCAGCAGCCAAAAGGGCCAGTCGGGAAGTGAGCAGTACTTC

J: TRBJ2-7
V: TRBV5-8
size: .
D: .
CDR3: CATTPPGLKRVEQYF
DNA: TGTGCCACTACTCCCCCGGGCCTCAAAAGAGTTGAGCAGTACTTC

J: TRBJ1-1
V: TRBV5-1
size: .
D: TRBD1
CDR3: CASSGRTGVNTEAFF
DNA: TGCGCCAGCAGCGGGCGTACAGGGGTGAACACTGAAGCTTTCTTT

J: TRBJ2-3
V: TRBV7-7
size: .
D: TRBD1
CDR3: CASSLGTEITDTQYF
DNA: TGTGCTAGCAGCTTGGGGACAGAGATCACAGATACGCAGTATTTT

J: TRBJ2-3
V: TRBV19
size: once
D: .
CDR3: CASSIGKSTDTQYF
DNA: TGTGCCAGTAGTATAGGGAAGAGCACAGATACGCAGTATTTT

J: TRBJ2-1
V: TRBV5-4
size: .
D: .
CDR3: CASRGTTSEQFF
DNA: TGTGCCAGCAGGGGTACGACGAGCGAGCAGTTCTTC

J: TRBJ1-4
V: TRBV27
size: .
D: TRBD1
CDR3: CASTHLGTGGEKLFF
DNA: TGTGCCAGCACCCACCTGGGGACAGGGGGGGAAAAACTGTTTTTT

J: TRBJ2-7
V: TRBV19
size: .
D: TRBD1
CDR3: CASAPGQGAEEQYF
DNA: TGTGCCAGTGCTCCGGGACAGGGGGCGGAGGAGCAGTACTTC

J: TRBJ2-3
V: TRBV7-6
size: .
D: TRBD1
CDR3: CASSLARGQGATDTQYF
DNA: TGTGCCAGCAGCTTAGCTCGTGGGCAGGGGGCAACAGATACGCAGTATTTT

J: TRBJ2-2
V: TRBV25-1
size: .
D: TRBD2
CDR3: CASSEWRWGGSTGELFF
DNA: TGTGCCAGCAGTGAATGGAGGTGGGGGGGGTCCACCGGGGAGCTGTTTTTT

J: TRBJ2-1
V: TRBV18
size: .
D: TRBD2
CDR3: CASCAGTSTSNEQFF
DNA: TGTGCCAGCTGCGCCGGGACTAGCACATCCAATGAGCAGTTCTTC

J: TRBJ2-7
V: TRBV29-1
size: .
D: TRBD2
CDR3: CAYRTSSYEQYF
DNA: TGCGCATATAGGACTAGCTCCTACGAGCAGTACTTC

J: TRBJ1-1
V: TRBV6-5
size: .
D: .
CDR3: CASSTGRLNTEAFF
DNA: TGTGCCAGCAGTACGGGACGCTTGAACACTGAAGCTTTCTTT